This note documents a single TCR beta chain sequence. This specimen belongs to a study of shared T cell receptors in the human thymus. Germline V CDR1 and CDR2: MNHEY, SMNVEV (reference sequence). Trimming removed 2 bases from V and 0 bases from J, with 10 bases in between. The length of the CDR3 is 15 residues. The protocol was immunoSEQ multiplex PCR, while the TCRdb copy is restricted to in-frame clones and leaves out a portion. The sample holds 700,000 to 750,000 clones, approximately 83% seen once. The same sample was also used in a study of human thymus T cells. This second report adds: The sample donors, healthy Finnish infants, were having corrective surgery for congenital heart defects. The source of the thymus tissue was resections taken during corrective heart surgery. Repertoires sampled from thymus and blood appeared biased in V and J gene usage. Unrelated individuals had highly overlapping thymic repertoires, as reported in related research.

Specimen: thymocytes. The receptor was isolated from a girl less than two years old with a congenital heart defect. The rearrangement uses TRBV27 and TRBJ1-1; D is undetermined. The CDR3 loop is CASSLQMRMNTEAFF. CDR3 nucleotide sequence: TGTGCCAGCAGTTTACAGATGAGGATGAACACTGAAGCTTTCTTT.